This entry lists 16 T cell receptor beta chains sequenced from one sample in a study of T cell responses to AZD1222 COVID-19 vaccine. This table comes from immunoSEQ multiplex PCR, and its TCRdb copy is limited to in-frame clones, with some not included. Altogether some 74,000 clones are present, roughly 90% being singletons, with the ten largest covering over 1.1%. The specimen was peripheral blood, collected 28 days after the second AZD1222 dose. The receptors stem from an adult who received the AZD1222 COVID-19 vaccine.

The CDR3 nucleotides read TGTGCCAGCTCACCACGACCGGGACAGAGCTCTGGAAACACCATATATTTT. Its protein is CASSPRPGQSSGNTIYF. The chain has TRBV18 and TRBJ1-3, with TRBD1 matching over 7 bases. Germline CDR1 and CDR2: KGHSH and LQKENI. The CDR3 loop spans 17 amino acids. Trimming cost V 1 base and J 0 bases; bases outside gene matches: 6. The full variable domain, its missing parts supplied by reference TRBV18 and TRBJ1-3, is NAGVMQNPRHLVRRRGQEARLRCSPMKGHSHVYWYRQLPEEGLKFMVYLQKENIIDESGMPKERFSAEFPKEGPSILRIQQVVRGDSAAYFCASSPRPGQSSGNTIYFGEGSWLTVV.

The CDR3 region is CASSSTGHGYTF. In DNA, the CDR3 is TGTGCCAGCAGCTCCACAGGGCACGGCTACACCTTC. The chain joins TRBV7-9 to TRBJ1-2, with D perhaps TRBD1 (6 bases). This CDR3 region has 12 residues. Trimming removed 4 bases from V and 8 bases from J, with 11 bases in between. Germline V gene lookup returns CDR1 SEHNR and CDR2 FQNEAQ (reference sequence). Variable domain in full (rest from reference TRBV7-9 and TRBJ1-2): DTGVSQNPRHKITKRGQNVTFRCDPISEHNRLYWYRQTLGQGPEFLTYFQNEAQLEKSRLLSDRFSAERPKGSFSTLEIQRTEQGDSAMYLCASSSTGHGYTFGSGTRLTVV.

The CDR3 DNA reads as TGTGCCAGCAGCTTAGTGAGCGGCACCGGGGAGCTGTTTTTT. Translating gives CASSLVSGTGELFF. The V and J genes are TRBV7-8 and TRBJ2-2, with D perhaps TRBD2 (5 bases). The germline CDR1 and CDR2 sequences are SGHVS and FQNEAQ. V was cut by 1 base and J by 4 bases, with 7 bases left in between. The CDR3 is 14 amino acids.

V and J are TRBV19 and TRBJ2-3; possible D gene TRBD2, 5 bases. The germline V gene has CDR1 LNHDA and CDR2 SQIVND (reference sequence). The V end lost 5 bases, the J end lost 2 bases, and 11 bases lay between the germline ends. This CDR3 has 14 residues. The CDR3 DNA reads as TGTGCCAGTAGTCCCGGACTGCCCACAGATACGCAGTATTTT. Translated, it gives CASSPGLPTDTQYF.

The chain employs TRBV11-3 and TRBJ2-1; 10 positions agree with TRBD1. V lost 3 bases to trimming and J lost 3 bases; unmatched junction nucleotides: 5. Germline V CDR1 and CDR2: SGHNT, YENEEA. The CDR3 is made up of 16 amino acids. The CDR3 is CASSLFGDRGYNEQFF. CDR3 coding DNA: TGTGCCAGCAGCTTGTTTGGGGACAGGGGCTACAATGAGCAGTTCTTC.

The CDR3 region has the DNA TGTGCCAGCAGTGAAGGTGATACAGGGGTCCGGGAGACCCAGTACTTC. Translation: CASSEGDTGVRETQYF. This chain joins TRBV6-1 and TRBJ2-5; 7 bases are a match to TRBD1. J gave up 5 bases and V 1 base, and 10 bases lay outside the gene matches. The length of the CDR3 is 16 residues. CDR1 and CDR2 (germline): MNHNS, SASEGT.

V gene TRBV19 combines with J gene TRBJ1-1, with D possibly being TRBD1 (5 bases). The ends were cut back, 6 bases at V and 9 bases at J, with 11 bases in the middle. Germline V gene sequence: CDR1 LNHDA, CDR2 SQIVND (reference sequence). The CDR3 totals 11 residues. CDR3 DNA: TGTGCCAGTAGGTTGGGACGGCAAGCTTTCTTT. Protein: CASRLGRQAFF.

This chain joins TRBV5-1 and TRBJ2-7; maybe TRBD1 (6 bases). V was pared by 4 bases and J by 2 bases, with 16 bases between. The germline V gene encodes CDR1 SGHRS and CDR2 YFSETQ. There are 15 residues in the CDR3. The CDR3 DNA reads TGCGCCAGCAGCCAAGGACAGACAACTGCCTACGAGCAGTACTTC. This codes for CASSQGQTTAYEQYF.

The J gene is TRBJ2-7, the V gene TRBV16, with 7 bases that match TRBD1. This CDR3 spans 14 amino acids. V shed 4 bases and J 3 bases; nucleotides not matched to a gene: 6. Germline V CDR1 and CDR2: KGHSY, FQNENV. CDR3 coding DNA: TGTGCCAGCAGCCCGGGACAGAGAAACTACGAGCAGTACTTC. It yields the protein CASSPGQRNYEQYF.

This chain links TRBV7-9 with TRBJ2-7; 7 positions match TRBD2. After removal of 1 base from V and 7 bases from J, the junction contained 7 bases not matched to a gene. Germline V gives CDR1 SEHNR, CDR2 FQNEAQ (reference sequence). This CDR3 is built from 14 residues. CDR3 sequence reads: CASSLERDSGEQYF. Written as DNA, the CDR3 is TGTGCCAGCAGCTTAGAGCGGGACTCGGGGGAGCAGTACTTC.

The V call is TRBV3-1 (or the pseudogene TRBV3-2), the J call TRBJ2-7; D is unclear. V was trimmed by 2 bases and J by 2 bases, leaving 10 bases between them. CDR3 length: 14 residues. Germline V CDR1 and CDR2: LGHDT, YNNKEL (reference sequence). This CDR3 reads CASSQNPGPYEQYF. CDR3 coding DNA: TGTGCCAGCAGCCAAAATCCAGGACCCTACGAGCAGTACTTC.

The chain employs TRBV14 and TRBJ2-3; 7 bases fit TRBD2. Germline CDR1 is SGHDN and CDR2 is FVKESK. The CDR3 has 15 amino acids. The junction had 6 bases not matched to a gene; V was cut back by 4 bases and J by 2 bases. CDR3 sequence reads: CASSLGLGPTDTQYF. As DNA, the CDR3 is TGTGCCAGCAGCCTCGGACTAGGCCCCACAGATACGCAGTATTTT.

In this sample, this clone turned up once. This chain connects TRBV7-9 to TRBJ1-1; no clear D. The CDR3 loop spans 15 amino acids. CDR1 SEHNR and CDR2 FQNEAQ come from the germline V gene (reference sequence). Trimming cost V 0 bases and J 1 base, with 9 bases left between them. The CDR3 reads CASSLAPHPNTEAFF. The CDR3 DNA reads as TGTGCCAGCAGCTTAGCCCCCCACCCGAACACTGAAGCTTTCTTT. Based on the CDR3 plus reference TRBV7-9 and TRBJ1-1, the full variable domain is DTGVSQNPRHKITKRGQNVTFRCDPISEHNRLYWYRQTLGQGPEFLTYFQNEAQLEKSRLLSDRFSAERPKGSFSTLEIQRTEQGDSAMYLCASSLAPHPNTEAFFGQGTRLTVV.

The rearrangement uses TRBV7-2 and TRBJ1-6, with no clear D. The CDR3 loop spans 13 amino acids. CDR1 is SGHTA and CDR2 is FQGNSA in the germline V gene. Trimming stripped 3 bases from V and 7 bases from J, with 7 bases between. CDR3 region: CASSFSSNSPLHF. CDR3 DNA: TGTGCCAGCAGCTTTAGCAGCAATTCACCCCTCCACTTT.

This clone was seen a single time. V gene TRBV20-1 combines with J gene TRBJ2-1, with 9 positions matching TRBD1. Trimming at V came to 3 bases and at J to 4 bases, leaving 7 bases not matched to a gene. This CDR3 has 15 residues. Germline V gene sequence: CDR1 DFQATT, CDR2 SNEGSKA (reference sequence). The CDR3 reads CSASATGTGYNEQFF. CDR3 DNA: TGCAGTGCTAGTGCCACCGGGACAGGGTACAATGAGCAGTTCTTC.

The chain carries TRBV7-2 and TRBJ1-5; TRBD1 matches 8 bases. V gave up 5 bases and J gave up 11 bases; unmatched junction bases: 8. The CDR3 length is 13 residues. Germline lookup yields CDR1 SGHTA and CDR2 FQGNSA. The CDR3 DNA sequence: TGTGCCAGCAGCCGACAGGGGTGGGGGGCCCAGCATTTT. This sequence encodes CASSRQGWGAQHF.